This TCR beta chain was recorded in a study of blood T cell repertoires in COVID-19. In this sample, this clone turned up once. TCRdb's copy holds only in-frame clones and misses some; the assay was immunoSEQ multiplex PCR. The sample records roughly 120,000 clones, roughly nine tenths being singletons. This CDR3 contains 15 residues. In germline, CDR1 is SEHNR, CDR2 FQNEAQ (reference sequence). V lost 4 bases, J lost 2 bases, and 6 bases stayed unmatched. Sequencing was carried out using peripheral blood. The source is a man aged 60-69 years with COVID-19, enrolled during active disease. V and J are TRBV7-9 and TRBJ2-3, with TRBD1 matching over 7 bases. The CDR3 protein is CASSYSTGNTDTQYF. The DNA for the CDR3 is TGTGCCAGCAGCTATTCGACAGGGAACACAGATACGCAGTATTTT.